Each of the 15 T cell receptor beta chains below was sequenced from the same sample in a study of blood T cell repertoires in COVID-19. The method was immunoSEQ multiplex PCR; TCRdb's version includes in-frame clones alone and lacks a portion of them. Found here are approximately 190,000 clones, around four fifths of them singletons; the top ten hold around 6.5%. The sequenced sample was peripheral blood. Receptors were obtained from a middle-aged woman with acute or convalescent COVID-19.

V usage is TRBV9 and J usage is TRBJ1-2; 7 bases are shared with TRBD1. CDR1 SGDLS and CDR2 YYNGEE come from the germline V gene. CDR3 size: 14 residues. V shed 3 bases, J shed 0 bases, and the junction held 2 bases outside the gene matches. The CDR3 nucleotides read TGTGCCAGCAGCGAGGGGACAGCTAACTATGGCTACACCTTC. This gives the protein CASSEGTANYGYTF. The full variable domain, its missing parts supplied by reference TRBV9 and TRBJ1-2, is DSGVTQTPKHLITATGQRVTLRCSPRSGDLSVYWYQQSLDQGLQFLIQYYNGEERAKGNILERFSAQQFPDLHSELNLSSLELGDSALYFCASSEGTANYGYTFGSGTRLTVV.

The chain carries TRBV3-1 (or the pseudogene TRBV3-2) and TRBJ2-5; TRBD2 matches 7 bases. Germline V gene lookup returns CDR1 LGHDT and CDR2 YNNKEL (reference sequence). J gave up 1 base and V 0 bases, and 5 bases lay outside the gene matches. The CDR3 is made up of 16 amino acids. CDR3 loop: CASSQDQRGVQETQYF. CDR3 coding DNA: TGTGCCAGCAGCCAAGATCAGCGGGGAGTCCAAGAGACCCAGTACTTC.

V usage is TRBV3-1 (or the pseudogene TRBV3-2) and J usage is TRBJ2-5; D possibly corresponds to TRBD2 (6 bases). Germline V lookup: CDR1 LGHDT, CDR2 YNNKEL (reference sequence). With 7 bases removed from V and 1 base from J, the gap between germline ends came to 19 bases. CDR3 length equals 16 residues. The CDR3, as DNA: TGTGCCAGCATCGGCGGGAAAAGAGGAGCCCAAGAGACCCAGTACTTC. It codes for CASIGGKRGAQETQYF.

The J gene is TRBJ1-6, the V gene TRBV25-1; no definite D call. In germline, CDR1 is MGHDK, CDR2 SYGVNS. The CDR3 totals 14 residues. The germline V and J ends were trimmed by 4 bases and 6 bases, with 10 bases remaining between them. CDR3 in amino acids: CASSVFSLNSPLHF. The CDR3 DNA is TGTGCCAGCAGTGTGTTCTCCCTTAATTCACCCCTCCACTTT.

V gene TRBV6-5 combines with J gene TRBJ1-1; the D gene is possibly TRBD1 (5 bases). The CDR3 has 14 amino acids. Germline lookup yields CDR1 MNHEY and CDR2 SVGAGI. Trimming removed 7 bases from V and 5 bases from J, with 17 bases in between. Here the CDR3 DNA reads TGTGCCAGCAAAAGGGGAGGGTGGAAGACTGAAGCTTTCTTT. It translates to CASKRGGWKTEAFF.

This clone was found a few times. CDR3 sequence (DNA): TGTGCCAGTTGCCGACAGGCGAATTCACCCCTCCACTTT. This sequence encodes CASCRQANSPLHF. The chain couples TRBV2 to TRBJ1-6, with a possible D match to TRBD1 (6 bases). CDR3 length: 13 amino acids. The V end lost 9 bases, the J end lost 7 bases, and 13 bases lay between the germline ends. Germline loops: CDR1 SNHLY, CDR2 FYNNEI.

The rearrangement joins TRBV7-2 to TRBJ1-2; no definite D call. The CDR3 is 13 residues long. Germline V lookup: CDR1 SGHTA, CDR2 FQGNSA. Trimming stripped 4 bases from V and 7 bases from J, with 13 bases between. DNA of the CDR3: TGTGCCAGCAGCTCCACCCAACTGAGTGGCTACACCTTC. Translating gives CASSSTQLSGYTF.

The rearrangement uses TRBV27 and TRBJ1-4; no definite D call. CDR1 and CDR2 from the germline V gene are MNHEY and SMNVEV (reference sequence). Trimming removed 5 bases from V and 3 bases from J, with 16 bases in between. This CDR3 is 16 amino acids long. Here the CDR3 DNA reads TGTGCCAGCAGTCAAGTCTTCAGGCGGGCTAATGAAAAACTGTTTTTT. Protein product: CASSQVFRRANEKLFF.

The genes are TRBV25-1 and TRBJ1-6; D is perhaps TRBD1 (5 bases). The CDR3 spans 12 residues. Trimming took off 7 bases at V and 8 bases at J, with 9 bases between the two ends. CDR1 MGHDK and CDR2 SYGVNS come from the germline V gene. The CDR3, as DNA: TGTGCCAGCAACGACAGCGATTCACCCCTCCACTTT. Protein product: CASNDSDSPLHF.

This clone was found a few times. This may stem from a read error, because a much larger clone lies one nucleotide away. V usage is TRBV14 and J usage is TRBJ2-7, with TRBD2 matching over 15 bases. After removal of 4 bases from V and 3 bases from J, the junction contained 1 base not matched to a gene. The CDR3 runs 15 residues. Germline V gene data show CDR1 as SGHDN and CDR2 as FVKESK. CDR3 bases: TGTGCCAGCAGCCTGGGACTAGCGGGGGGCTACGAGCAGTACTTC. Residues: CASSLGLAGGYEQYF.

The chain carries TRBV27 and TRBJ1-1; 8 bases match TRBD1. This CDR3 has 16 amino acids. J lost 3 bases, V lost 6 bases, and 12 bases had no gene match. Looked up from germline, CDR1 is MNHEY and CDR2 is SMNVEV (reference sequence). The DNA of the CDR3 is TGTGCCAGCAGGGGGGCAGGGGGCTATCAGTACACTGAAGCTTTCTTT. This translates into CASRGAGGYQYTEAFF.

The chain has TRBV27 and TRBJ2-3; 7 bases fit TRBD1. Germline CDR1 is MNHEY and CDR2 is SMNVEV (reference sequence). CDR3 size: 15 residues. The trim removed 7 bases at V and 2 bases at J, leaving 9 bases unmatched. In DNA form, the CDR3 reads TGTGCCAGCAAGGACTGGGACAGCCCCACAGATACGCAGTATTTT. Encoded protein: CASKDWDSPTDTQYF.

This clone appeared once. This chain uses TRBV5-8 with TRBJ2-1; 10 nucleotides agree with TRBD2. Per the germline V gene, CDR1 is SGHTS and CDR2 is YDEGEE. This CDR3 contains 15 residues. V trimming: 2 bases; J trimming: 4 bases; junction bases outside the gene matches: 3. Written as DNA, the CDR3 is TGTGCCAGCAGCTTAGGACTAGCGGTTTACAATGAGCAGTTCTTC. It codes for CASSLGLAVYNEQFF.

The chain recombines TRBV5-1 with TRBJ2-5, with D perhaps TRBD1 (5 bases). Germline-derived CDR1 and CDR2 are SGHRS and YFSETQ. V was shortened by 2 bases and J by 3 bases, with 11 bases between the two germline ends. The CDR3 is 14 residues long. CDR3: CASSFATGKETQYF. The CDR3 DNA sequence: TGCGCCAGCAGCTTTGCCACAGGAAAAGAGACCCAGTACTTC.

The DNA of the CDR3 is TGTGCCAGCAGTCAGGGGGCAGGGACTGAAGCTTTCTTT. Translated: CASSQGAGTEAFF. This chain connects TRBV6-5 to TRBJ1-1, with TRBD1 matching 8 bases. Germline CDR1 reads MNHEY; CDR2 reads SVGAGI. The CDR3 is 13 residues long. V lost 5 bases, J lost 5 bases, and 4 bases stayed unmatched.